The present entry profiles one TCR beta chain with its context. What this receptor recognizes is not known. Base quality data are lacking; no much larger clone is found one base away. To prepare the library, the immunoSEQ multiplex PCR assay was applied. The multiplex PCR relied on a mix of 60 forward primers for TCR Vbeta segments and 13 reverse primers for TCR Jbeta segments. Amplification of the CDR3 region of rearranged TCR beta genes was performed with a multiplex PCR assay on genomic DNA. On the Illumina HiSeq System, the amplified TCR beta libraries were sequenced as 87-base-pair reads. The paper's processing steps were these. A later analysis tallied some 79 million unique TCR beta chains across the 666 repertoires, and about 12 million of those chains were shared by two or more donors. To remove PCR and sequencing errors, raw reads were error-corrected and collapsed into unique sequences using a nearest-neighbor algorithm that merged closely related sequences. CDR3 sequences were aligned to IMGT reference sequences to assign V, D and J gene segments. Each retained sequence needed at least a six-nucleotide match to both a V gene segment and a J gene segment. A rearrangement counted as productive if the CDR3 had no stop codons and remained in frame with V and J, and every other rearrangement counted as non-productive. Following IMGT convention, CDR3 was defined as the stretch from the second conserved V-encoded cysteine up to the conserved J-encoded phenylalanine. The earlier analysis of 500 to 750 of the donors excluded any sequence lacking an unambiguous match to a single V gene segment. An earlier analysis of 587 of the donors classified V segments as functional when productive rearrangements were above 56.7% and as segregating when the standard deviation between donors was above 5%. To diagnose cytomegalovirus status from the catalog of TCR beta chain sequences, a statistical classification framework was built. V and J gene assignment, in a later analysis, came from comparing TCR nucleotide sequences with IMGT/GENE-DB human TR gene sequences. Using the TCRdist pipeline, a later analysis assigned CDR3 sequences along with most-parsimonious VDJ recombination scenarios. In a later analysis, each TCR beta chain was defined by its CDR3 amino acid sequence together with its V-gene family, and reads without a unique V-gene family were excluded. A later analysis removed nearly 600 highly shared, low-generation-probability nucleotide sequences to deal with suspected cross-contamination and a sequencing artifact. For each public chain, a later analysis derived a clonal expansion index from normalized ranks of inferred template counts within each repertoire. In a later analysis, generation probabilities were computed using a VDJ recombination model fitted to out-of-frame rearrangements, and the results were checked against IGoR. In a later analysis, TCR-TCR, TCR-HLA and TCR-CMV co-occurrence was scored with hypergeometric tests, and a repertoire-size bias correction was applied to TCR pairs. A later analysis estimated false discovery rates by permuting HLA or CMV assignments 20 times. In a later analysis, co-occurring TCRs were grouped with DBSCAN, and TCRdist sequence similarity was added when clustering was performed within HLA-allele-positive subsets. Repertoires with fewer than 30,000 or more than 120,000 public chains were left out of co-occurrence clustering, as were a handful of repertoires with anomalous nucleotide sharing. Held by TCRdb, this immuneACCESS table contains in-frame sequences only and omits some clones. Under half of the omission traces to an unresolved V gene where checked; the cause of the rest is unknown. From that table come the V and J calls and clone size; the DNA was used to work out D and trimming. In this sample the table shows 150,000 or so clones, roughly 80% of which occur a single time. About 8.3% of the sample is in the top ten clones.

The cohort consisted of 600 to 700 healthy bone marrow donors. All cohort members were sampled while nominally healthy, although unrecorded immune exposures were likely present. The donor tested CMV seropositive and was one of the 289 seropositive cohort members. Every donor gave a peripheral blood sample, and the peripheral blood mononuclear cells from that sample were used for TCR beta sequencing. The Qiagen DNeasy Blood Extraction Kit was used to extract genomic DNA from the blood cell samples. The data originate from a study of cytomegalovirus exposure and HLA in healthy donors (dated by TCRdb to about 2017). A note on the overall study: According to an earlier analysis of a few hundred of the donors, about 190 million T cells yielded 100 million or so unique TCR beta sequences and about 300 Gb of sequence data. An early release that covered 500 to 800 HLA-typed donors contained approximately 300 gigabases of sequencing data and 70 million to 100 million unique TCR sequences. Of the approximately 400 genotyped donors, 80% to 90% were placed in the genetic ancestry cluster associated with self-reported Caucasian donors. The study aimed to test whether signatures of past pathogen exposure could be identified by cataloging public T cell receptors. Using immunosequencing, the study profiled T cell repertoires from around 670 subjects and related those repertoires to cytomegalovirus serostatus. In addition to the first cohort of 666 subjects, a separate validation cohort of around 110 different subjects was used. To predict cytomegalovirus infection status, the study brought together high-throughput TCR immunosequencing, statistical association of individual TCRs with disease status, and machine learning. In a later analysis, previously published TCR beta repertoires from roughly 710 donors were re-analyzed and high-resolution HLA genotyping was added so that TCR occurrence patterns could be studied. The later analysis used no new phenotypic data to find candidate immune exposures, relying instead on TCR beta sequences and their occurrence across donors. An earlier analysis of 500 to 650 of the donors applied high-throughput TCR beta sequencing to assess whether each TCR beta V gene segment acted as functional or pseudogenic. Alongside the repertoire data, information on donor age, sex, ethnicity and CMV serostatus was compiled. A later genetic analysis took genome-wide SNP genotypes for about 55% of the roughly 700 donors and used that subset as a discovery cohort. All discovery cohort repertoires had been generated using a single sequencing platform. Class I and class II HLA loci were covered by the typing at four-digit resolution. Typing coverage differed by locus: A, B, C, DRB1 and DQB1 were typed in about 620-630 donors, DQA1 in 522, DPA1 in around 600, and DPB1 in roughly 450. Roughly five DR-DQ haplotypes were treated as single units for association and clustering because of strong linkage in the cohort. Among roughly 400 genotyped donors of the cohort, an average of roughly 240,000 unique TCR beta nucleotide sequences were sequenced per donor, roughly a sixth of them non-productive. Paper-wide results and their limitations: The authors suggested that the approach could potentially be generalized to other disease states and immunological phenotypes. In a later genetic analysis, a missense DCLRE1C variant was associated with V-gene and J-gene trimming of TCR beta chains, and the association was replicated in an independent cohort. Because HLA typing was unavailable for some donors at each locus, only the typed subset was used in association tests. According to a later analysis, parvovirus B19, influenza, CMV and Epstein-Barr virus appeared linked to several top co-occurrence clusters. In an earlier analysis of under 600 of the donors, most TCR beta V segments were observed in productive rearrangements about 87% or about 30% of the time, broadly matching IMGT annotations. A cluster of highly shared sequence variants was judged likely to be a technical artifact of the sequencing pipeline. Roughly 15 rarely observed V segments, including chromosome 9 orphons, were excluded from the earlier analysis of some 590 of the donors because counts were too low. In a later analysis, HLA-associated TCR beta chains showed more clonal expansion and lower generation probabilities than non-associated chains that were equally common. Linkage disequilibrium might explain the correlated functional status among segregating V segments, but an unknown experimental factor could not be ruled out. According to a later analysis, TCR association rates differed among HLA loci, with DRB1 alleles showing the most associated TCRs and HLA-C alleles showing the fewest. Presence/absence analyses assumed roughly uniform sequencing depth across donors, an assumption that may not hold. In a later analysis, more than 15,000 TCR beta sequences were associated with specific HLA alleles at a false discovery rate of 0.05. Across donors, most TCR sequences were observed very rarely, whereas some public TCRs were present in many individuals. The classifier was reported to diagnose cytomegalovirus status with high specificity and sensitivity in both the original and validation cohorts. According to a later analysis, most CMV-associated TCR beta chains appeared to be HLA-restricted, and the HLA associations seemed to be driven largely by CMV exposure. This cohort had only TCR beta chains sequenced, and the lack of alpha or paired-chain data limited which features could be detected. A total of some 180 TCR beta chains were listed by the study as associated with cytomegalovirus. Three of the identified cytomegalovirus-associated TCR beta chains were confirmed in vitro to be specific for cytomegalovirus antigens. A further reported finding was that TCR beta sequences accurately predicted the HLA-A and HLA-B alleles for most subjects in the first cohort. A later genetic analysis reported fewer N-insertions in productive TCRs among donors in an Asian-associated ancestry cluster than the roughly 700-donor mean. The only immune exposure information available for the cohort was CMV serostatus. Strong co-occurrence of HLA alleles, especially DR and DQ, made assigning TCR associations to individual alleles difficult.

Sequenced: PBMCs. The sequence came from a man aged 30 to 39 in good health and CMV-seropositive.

The encoded CDR3 is CASGGTGYEAFF. The nucleotides read TGTGCCAGCGGAGGGACGGGATACGAAGCTTTCTTT. This sequence uses TRBV9 and TRBJ1-1, with TRBD1 tentatively as D gene (5 bases match). Based on the germline V gene, the CDR1 and CDR2 sequences are SGDLS and YYNGEE. The germline ends are 15 bases apart after V is trimmed by 7 bases and J by 8 bases. From the cysteine through the phenylalanine, the CDR3 covers 12 amino acids. Of the read, only the CDR3 DNA is kept; its 36 bases are in frame from base 1.